This T cell receptor (beta chain) came from a study of radiation and T cells in renal cell carcinoma. Only in-frame clones appear in the TCRdb table, and some are missing; sequencing was by immunoSEQ multiplex PCR. The repertoire holds approximately 140,000 clones, 88% seen once, with about 4.3% in the top ten. The germline V gene has CDR1 KGHSH and CDR2 LQKENI. CDR3 length equals 12 residues. V lost 4 bases, J lost 1 base, and 4 bases lay in between. This clone occurred a few times. The time point here: baseline pretreatment blood. Treatment in this sample: 15 Gy SBRT to primary tumor, nephrectomy 4 weeks later.

This chain joins TRBV18 and TRBJ1-1, with unresolved D. The specimen was blood, collected from a patient whose treatment included radiotherapy and nephrectomy. The origin of this receptor is a woman in her 70s with renal cell carcinoma. CDR3 in DNA: TGTGCCAGCTCACTTGGGAACACTGAAGCTTTCTTT. It codes for CASSLGNTEAFF.